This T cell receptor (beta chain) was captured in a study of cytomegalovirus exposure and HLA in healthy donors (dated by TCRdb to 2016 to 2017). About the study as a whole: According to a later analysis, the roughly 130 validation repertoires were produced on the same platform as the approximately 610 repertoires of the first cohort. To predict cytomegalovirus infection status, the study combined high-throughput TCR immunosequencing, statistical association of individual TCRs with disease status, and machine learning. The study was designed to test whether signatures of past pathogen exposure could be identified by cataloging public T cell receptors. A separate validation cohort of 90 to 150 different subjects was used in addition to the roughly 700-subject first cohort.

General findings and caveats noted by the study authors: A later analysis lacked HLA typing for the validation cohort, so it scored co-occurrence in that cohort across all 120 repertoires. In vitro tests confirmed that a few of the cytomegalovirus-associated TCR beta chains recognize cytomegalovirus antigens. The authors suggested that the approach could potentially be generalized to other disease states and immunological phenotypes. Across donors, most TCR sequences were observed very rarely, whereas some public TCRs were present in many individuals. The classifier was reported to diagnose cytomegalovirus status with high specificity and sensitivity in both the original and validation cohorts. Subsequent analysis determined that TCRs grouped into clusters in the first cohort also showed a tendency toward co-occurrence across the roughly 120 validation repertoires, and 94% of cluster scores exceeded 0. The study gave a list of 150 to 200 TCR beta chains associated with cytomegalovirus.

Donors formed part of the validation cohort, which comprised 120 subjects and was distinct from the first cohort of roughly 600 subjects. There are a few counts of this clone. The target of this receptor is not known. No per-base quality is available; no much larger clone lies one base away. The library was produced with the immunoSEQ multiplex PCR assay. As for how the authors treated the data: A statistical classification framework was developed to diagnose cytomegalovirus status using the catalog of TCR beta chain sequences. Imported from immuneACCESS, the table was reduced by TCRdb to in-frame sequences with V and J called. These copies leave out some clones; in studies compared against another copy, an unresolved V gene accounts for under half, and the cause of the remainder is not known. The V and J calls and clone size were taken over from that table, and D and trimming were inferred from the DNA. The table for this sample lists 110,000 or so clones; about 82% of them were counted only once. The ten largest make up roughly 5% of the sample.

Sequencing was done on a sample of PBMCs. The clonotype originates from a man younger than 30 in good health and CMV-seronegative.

The bases read TGTGCCAGCAGAGCGGGGGGGCATACCGGGGAGCTGTTTTTT. The encoded protein is CASRAGGHTGELFF. This receptor chain uses TRBV6-1 and TRBJ2-2; TRBD2 agrees with 10 junctional bases. The germline V end is reduced by 6 bases and the J end by 5 bases; junction bases left unmatched: 3. CDR3 length: 14 amino acids, cysteine to phenylalanine. The sequence is cut down to CDR3 DNA, 42 bases in frame from base 1. CDR1 is given as MNHNS and CDR2 as SASEGT, both from the germline V gene.